Below, 14 T cell receptor beta chains from the same sample are listed, as sequenced in a study of cytomegalovirus exposure and HLA in healthy donors. The assay was immunoSEQ multiplex PCR, and TCRdb's table has in-frame clones only and misses some. This table has 250,000 to 400,000 clones, over 75% appearing once. The sample was PBMCs. These receptors were taken from a man aged 25-40 years in good health and CMV-seronegative.

V usage is TRBV28 and J usage is TRBJ1-1; D uncertain. V lost 3 bases and J lost 1, with 9 bases in between. The CDR3 loop spans 14 amino acids. Germline V gives CDR1 MDHEN, CDR2 SYDVKM. CDR3 DNA: TGTGCCAGCAGTTTCAGAGGTGGGAACACTGAAGCTTTCTTT. This codes for CASSFRGGNTEAFF.

The CDR3 DNA reads as TGTGCCAGCAGCTTGGAAACAGGGGCGCGTGAAAAACTGTTTTTT. It translates to CASSLETGAREKLFF. The chain couples TRBV7-9 to TRBJ1-4; 7 nucleotides match TRBD1. CDR1 and CDR2 (germline): SEHNR, FQNEAQ (reference sequence). V was clipped by 3 bases and J by 7 bases; unmatched bases: 8. The CDR3 extends over 15 amino acids. Supplemented by reference TRBV7-9 and TRBJ1-4, the full variable domain reads DTGVSQNPRHKITKRGQNVTFRCDPISEHNRLYWYRQTLGQGPEFLTYFQNEAQLEKSRLLSDRFSAERPKGSFSTLEIQRTEQGDSAMYLCASSLETGAREKLFFGSGTQLSVL.

The chain's CDR3 is CASSLINEQFF. The CDR3 DNA reads as TGTGCCAGCAGCTTAATAAATGAGCAGTTCTTC. The rearrangement uses TRBV7-2 and TRBJ2-1, with no clear D. Germline CDR1 reads SGHTA; CDR2 reads FQGNSA. Deletions cut 2 bases from V and 7 bases from J, with 3 bases between. The CDR3 has 11 amino acids.

J is TRBJ2-4 and V is TRBV19; D is undetermined. Germline V gene lookup returns CDR1 LNHDA and CDR2 SQIVND (reference sequence). The CDR3 has 12 residues. Trimming took 3 bases from V and 3 from J, leaving 3 bases between them. The CDR3 sequence: CASSMSKNIQYF. The CDR3 nucleotides are TGTGCCAGTAGTATGAGCAAAAACATTCAGTACTTC.

The V call is TRBV5-1, the J call TRBJ2-5, with 10 bases aligning to TRBD1. This CDR3 spans 15 amino acids. With V trimmed by 4 bases and J by 5 bases, 8 bases remained unmatched. Germline CDR1 is SGHRS and CDR2 is YFSETQ. The CDR3 sequence: CASSTGTGVLETQYF. In nucleotides, the CDR3 is TGCGCCAGCAGCACTGGGACAGGGGTTCTGGAGACCCAGTACTTC.

V usage is TRBV6-1 and J usage is TRBJ2-1; maybe TRBD2 (6 bases). Germline V CDR1 and CDR2: MNHNS, SASEGT. This CDR3 comprises 15 residues. The V end was cut by 2 bases, the J end by 7 bases, with 15 bases between. CDR3 protein: CASSEIEAGWNEQFF. The CDR3 bases are TGTGCCAGCAGTGAAATCGAGGCGGGGTGGAATGAGCAGTTCTTC.

V gene TRBV7-2 combines with J gene TRBJ1-1; TRBD1 matches 11 bases. This CDR3 has 13 amino acids. The V segment lost 4 bases and the J segment 10 bases; nucleotides outside the gene matches: 5. CDR1 is SGHTA and CDR2 is FQGNSA in the germline V gene. The CDR3 DNA sequence: TGTGCCAGCAGCTCGGACAGGGGGCGCGGAGCTTTCTTT. Its translation: CASSSDRGRGAFF. Complete variable domain (other parts from reference TRBV7-2 and TRBJ1-1): GAGVSQSPSNKVTEKGKDVELRCDPISGHTALYWYRQSLGQGLEFLIYFQGNSAPDKSGLPSDRFSAERTGGSVSTLTIQRTQQEDSAVYLCASSSDRGRGAFFGQGTRLTVV.

The V gene is TRBV5-6, the J gene TRBJ1-1, with a possible D match to TRBD1 (5 bases). The germline V gene has CDR1 SGHDT and CDR2 YYEEEE. This CDR3 has 14 residues. With 5 bases removed from V and 5 bases from J, the gap between germline ends came to 16 bases. CDR3: CASSSGRGGTEAFF. CDR3 DNA: TGTGCCAGCAGTTCCGGACGGGGGGGTACTGAAGCTTTCTTT.

V and J are TRBV7-9 and TRBJ2-2, with 7 positions matching TRBD1. This CDR3 comprises 15 residues. The junction had 5 bases not matched to a gene; V was cut back by 4 bases and J by 3 bases. The germline V gene has CDR1 SEHNR and CDR2 FQNEAQ (reference sequence). Here the CDR3 DNA reads TGTGCCAGCAGCTCGTACAGGGGTGACACCGGGGAGCTGTTTTTT. Its translation: CASSSYRGDTGELFF. The full variable domain, with the rest looked up from reference TRBV7-9 and TRBJ2-2, is DTGVSQNPRHKITKRGQNVTFRCDPISEHNRLYWYRQTLGQGPEFLTYFQNEAQLEKSRLLSDRFSAERPKGSFSTLEIQRTEQGDSAMYLCASSSYRGDTGELFFGEGSRLTVL.

The V and J genes are TRBV14 and TRBJ2-7; no definite D call. Deletions cut 1 base from V and 3 bases from J, with 7 bases between. CDR3 size: 13 residues. Germline CDR1 is SGHDN and CDR2 is FVKESK. Here the CDR3 reads CASSQVLFYEQYF. The CDR3 nucleotides are TGTGCCAGCAGCCAAGTTCTGTTCTACGAGCAGTACTTC.

This chain connects TRBV19 to TRBJ1-2; TRBD1 might be the D (5 bases). The CDR3 has 14 residues. Between the trimmed V and J ends, which lost 4 bases and 4 bases, there was a span of 13 bases. Germline V lookup: CDR1 LNHDA, CDR2 SQIVND (reference sequence). The CDR3 region is CASSTPTDTYGYTF. In nucleotides, the CDR3 is TGTGCCAGTAGTACCCCGACAGATACCTATGGCTACACCTTC. Supplemented by reference TRBV19 and TRBJ1-2, the full variable domain reads DGGITQSPKYLFRKEGQNVTLSCEQNLNHDAMYWYRQDPGQGLRLIYYSQIVNDFQKGDIAEGYSVSREKKESFPLTVTSAQKNPTAFYLCASSTPTDTYGYTFGSGTRLTVV.

The genes are TRBV7-6 and TRBJ1-2; D is ambiguous. Germline-derived CDR1 and CDR2 are SGHVS and FNYEAQ. Trimming stripped 5 bases from V and 1 base from J, with 8 bases between. This CDR3 has 13 residues. The CDR3 sequence: CASSPVGNYGYTF. CDR3 nucleotide sequence: TGTGCCAGCAGCCCAGTTGGTAACTATGGCTACACCTTC. The entire variable domain, with the rest obtained from reference TRBV7-6 and TRBJ1-2, is as follows: GAGVSQSPRYKVTKRGQDVALRCDPISGHVSLYWYRQALGQGPEFLTYFNYEAQQDKSGLPNDRFSAERPEGSISTLTIQRTEQRDSAMYRCASSPVGNYGYTFGSGTRLTVV.

The gene calls are TRBV7-2 and TRBJ2-7, with D unresolved. This CDR3 spans 12 amino acids. Per the germline V gene, CDR1 is SGHTA and CDR2 is FQGNSA. Trimming took off 5 bases at V and 6 bases at J, with 11 bases between the two ends. This CDR3 is CASSLSHVEQYF. In nucleotides, the CDR3 is TGTGCCAGCAGCCTATCCCATGTCGAGCAGTACTTC.

The J gene is TRBJ1-5, the V gene TRBV6-5, with TRBD1 as a possible D gene (6 bases). Between the trimmed V and J ends, which lost 6 bases and 4 bases, there was a span of 16 bases. The germline V gene has CDR1 MNHEY and CDR2 SVGAGI. CDR3 length: 15 residues. The CDR3 loop reads CASRSDRSQNQPQHF. For the CDR3, the DNA is TGTGCCAGCAGATCCGACAGGTCCCAGAATCAGCCCCAGCATTTT.